The entry that follows covers one T cell receptor (beta chain) sequence. What it binds is not known. These data are taken from a study of cytomegalovirus exposure and HLA in healthy donors. Study-wide findings and caveats: The authors listed 180 or so TCR beta chains as cytomegalovirus-associated. By a later analysis, the bulk of CMV-associated TCR beta chains appeared HLA-restricted.

In nominal health when sampled, donors likely had unrecorded immune exposures nonetheless. CDR1 SGHRS and CDR2 YFSETQ come from the germline V gene. J was trimmed by 8 bases and V by 4 bases; bases with no gene match: 15. The CDR3 is 16 residues long. PCR amplification relied on 60 Vbeta primers (plus 13 Jbeta primers). The table came from immunoSEQ multiplex PCR; TCRdb's copy has only in-frame clones and leaves some out. The sample consists of about 200,000 clones, approximately 86% of them appearing once. The receptor's source is a woman in her thirties in good health and CMV-seronegative. The sequencing sample was made of PBMCs. This sequence joins TRBV5-1 and TRBJ2-3; 8 bases align to TRBD1. The CDR3 reads CASSLGDRMVAGTQYF. Written as DNA, the CDR3 is TGCGCCAGCAGCCTAGGGGACAGGATGGTGGCAGGTACGCAGTATTTT. Based on the CDR3 plus reference TRBV5-1 and TRBJ2-3, the full variable domain is KAGVTQTPRYLIKTRGQQVTLSCSPISGHRSVSWYQQTPGQGLQFLFEYFSETQRNKGNFPGRFSGRQFSNSRSEMNVSTLELGDSALYLCASSLGDRMVAGTQYFGPGTRLTVL.